This T cell receptor beta chain appears in the sequencing data of a study of T-cell reconstitution after alpha-beta-depleted transplantation in children. Study results and limitations: Hyperexpanded clones declined; after one year, newly produced T cells mostly supplied diversity.

Preparation of the TCRbeta library involved a method that used unique molecular identifiers. TCRdb used MiXCR to reprocess the PCR reads, holding one entry per CDR3 protein. The table shows 200,000 to 300,000 distinct CDR3 sequences, with more than 20% occurring only once. This clonotype has more than one count but fewer than ten. The antigen remains unidentified. V was trimmed by 5 bases and J by 6 bases, leaving 11 bases between them. The CDR3 consists of 14 residues. Germline loops: CDR1 SGHAT, CDR2 FQNNGV. This chain uses TRBV11-2 with TRBJ1-6; D may be TRBD1 (6 bases). Sequencing was performed on PBMCs, mostly from graft donor cells, taken 360 days after TCRalphabeta/CD19-depleted stem cell transplant. The clonotype comes from a female patient aged 2-9 years who had a stem cell transplant for congenital amegakaryocytic thrombocytopenia, so the T cells may come from the graft donor. CDR3 amino acids: CASSVDRSNSPLHF. For the CDR3, the DNA is TGTGCCAGCAGCGTTGACAGGAGTAATTCACCCCTCCACTTT.